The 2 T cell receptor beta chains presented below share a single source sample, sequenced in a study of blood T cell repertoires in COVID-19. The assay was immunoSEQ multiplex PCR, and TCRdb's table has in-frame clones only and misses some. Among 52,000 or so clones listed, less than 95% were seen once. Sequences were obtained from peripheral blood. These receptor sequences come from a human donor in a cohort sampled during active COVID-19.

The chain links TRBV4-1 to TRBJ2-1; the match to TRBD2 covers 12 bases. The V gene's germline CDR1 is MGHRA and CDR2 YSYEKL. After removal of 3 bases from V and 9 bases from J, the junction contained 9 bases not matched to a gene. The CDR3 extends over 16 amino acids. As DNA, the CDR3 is TGCGCCAGCAGCCATGAGAGAACTAGCGGGAGGAGTGAGCAGTTCTTC. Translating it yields CASSHERTSGRSEQFF.

The CDR3 bases are TGTGCCAGCAGCTTAGGGGTGGACATCGGGACCCAGTACTTC. Its protein is CASSLGVDIGTQYF. The chain recombines TRBV13 with TRBJ2-5, with a weak D call TRBD1 (5 bases). Germline-derived CDR1 and CDR2 are PRHDT and FYEKMQ (reference sequence). The germline V and J ends were trimmed by 0 bases and 7 bases, with 12 bases remaining between them. This CDR3 region has 14 residues.